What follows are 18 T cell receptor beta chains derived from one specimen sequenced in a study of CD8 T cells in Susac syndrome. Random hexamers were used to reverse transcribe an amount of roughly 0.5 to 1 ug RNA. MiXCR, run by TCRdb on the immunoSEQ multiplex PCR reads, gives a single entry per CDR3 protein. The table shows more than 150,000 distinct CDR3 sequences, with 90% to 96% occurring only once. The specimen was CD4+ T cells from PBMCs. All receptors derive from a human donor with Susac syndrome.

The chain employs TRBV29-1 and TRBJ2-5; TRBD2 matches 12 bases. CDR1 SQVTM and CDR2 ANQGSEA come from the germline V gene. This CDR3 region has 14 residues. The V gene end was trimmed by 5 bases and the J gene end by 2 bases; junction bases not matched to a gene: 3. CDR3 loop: CSVLGLAGQETQYF. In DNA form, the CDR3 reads TGCAGCGTTCTTGGACTAGCGGGGCAAGAGACCCAGTACTTC.

The CDR3 region is CSASKGGNGNNQPQHF. For the CDR3, the DNA is TGCAGTGCCTCTAAAGGGGGAAATGGGAACAATCAGCCCCAGCATTTT. The genes are TRBV20-1 and TRBJ1-5; maybe TRBD1 (6 bases). This CDR3 contains 16 residues. Trimming removed 6 bases from V and 3 bases from J, with 21 bases in between. Per the germline V gene, CDR1 is DFQATT and CDR2 is SNEGSKA (reference sequence).

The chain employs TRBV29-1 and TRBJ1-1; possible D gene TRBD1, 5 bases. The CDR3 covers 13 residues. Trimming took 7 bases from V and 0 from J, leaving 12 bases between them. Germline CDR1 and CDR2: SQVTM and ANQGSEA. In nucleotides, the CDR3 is TGCAGCGGAGACAGATATATGAACACTGAAGCTTTCTTT. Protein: CSGDRYMNTEAFF.

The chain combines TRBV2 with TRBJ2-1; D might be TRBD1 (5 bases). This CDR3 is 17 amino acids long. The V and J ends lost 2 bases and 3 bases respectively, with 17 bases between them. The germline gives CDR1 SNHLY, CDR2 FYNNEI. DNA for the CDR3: TGTGCCAGCAGTGAATGGTCTCCGGACAACTTCTACAATGAGCAGTTCTTC. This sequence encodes CASSEWSPDNFYNEQFF.

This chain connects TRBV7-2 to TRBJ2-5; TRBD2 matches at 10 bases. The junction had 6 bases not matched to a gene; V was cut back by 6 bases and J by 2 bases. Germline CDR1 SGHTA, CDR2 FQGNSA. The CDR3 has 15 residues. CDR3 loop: CASRLAGATQETQYF. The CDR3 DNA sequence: TGTGCCAGCAGGCTAGCGGGAGCCACTCAAGAGACCCAGTACTTC.

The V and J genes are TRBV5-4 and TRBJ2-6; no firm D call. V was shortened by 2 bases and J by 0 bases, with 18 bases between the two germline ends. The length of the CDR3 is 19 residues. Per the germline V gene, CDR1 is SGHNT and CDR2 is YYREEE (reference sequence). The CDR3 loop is CASSLEDPRVLSGANVLTF. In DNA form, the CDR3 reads TGTGCCAGCAGCTTAGAGGACCCCCGGGTCCTCTCTGGGGCCAACGTCCTGACTTTC.

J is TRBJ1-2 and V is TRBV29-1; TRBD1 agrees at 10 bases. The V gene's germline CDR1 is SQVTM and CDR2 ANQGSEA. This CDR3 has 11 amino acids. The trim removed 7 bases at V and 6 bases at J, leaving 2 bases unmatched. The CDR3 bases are TGCAGCGAAGGACAGGGGGATGGCTACACCTTC. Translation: CSEGQGDGYTF.

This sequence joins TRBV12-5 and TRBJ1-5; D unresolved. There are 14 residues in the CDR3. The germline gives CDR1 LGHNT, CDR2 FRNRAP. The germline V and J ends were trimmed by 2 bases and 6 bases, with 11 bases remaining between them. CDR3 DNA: TGTGCTAGTGGTTTGTTCCTCGAAAGTCAGCCCCAGCATTTT. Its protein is CASGLFLESQPQHF.

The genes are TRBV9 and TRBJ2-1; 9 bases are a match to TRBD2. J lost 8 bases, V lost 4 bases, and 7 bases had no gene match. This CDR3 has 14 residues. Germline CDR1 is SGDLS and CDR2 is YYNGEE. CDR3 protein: CASSSSGTSYEQFF. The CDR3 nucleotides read TGTGCCAGCAGCTCGTCCGGGACTAGCTATGAGCAGTTCTTC.

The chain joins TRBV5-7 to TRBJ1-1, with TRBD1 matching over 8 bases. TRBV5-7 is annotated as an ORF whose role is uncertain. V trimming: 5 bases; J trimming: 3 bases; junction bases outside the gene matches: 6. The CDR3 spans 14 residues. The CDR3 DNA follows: TGTGCCAGCAGACTGACAGGGGTCTACACTGAAGCTTTCTTT. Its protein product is CASRLTGVYTEAFF.

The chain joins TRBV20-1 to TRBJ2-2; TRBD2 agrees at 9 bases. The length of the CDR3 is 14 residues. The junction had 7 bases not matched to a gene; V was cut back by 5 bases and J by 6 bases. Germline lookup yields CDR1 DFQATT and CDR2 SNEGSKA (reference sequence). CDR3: CSARIAGASGELFF. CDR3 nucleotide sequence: TGCAGTGCTCGGATAGCGGGGGCCTCCGGGGAGCTGTTTTTT.

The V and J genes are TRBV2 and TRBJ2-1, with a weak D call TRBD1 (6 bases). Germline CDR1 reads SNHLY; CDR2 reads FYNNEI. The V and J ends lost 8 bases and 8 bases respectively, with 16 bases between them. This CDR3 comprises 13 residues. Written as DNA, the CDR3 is TGTGCCAGCGACCGCAATCAGGGGCATGAGCAGTTCTTC. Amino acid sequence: CASDRNQGHEQFF.

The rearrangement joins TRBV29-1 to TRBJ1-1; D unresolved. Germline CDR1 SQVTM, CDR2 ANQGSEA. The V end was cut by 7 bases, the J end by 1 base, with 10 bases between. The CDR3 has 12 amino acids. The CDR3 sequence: CSGTTPNTEAFF. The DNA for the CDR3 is TGCAGCGGTACCACACCGAACACTGAAGCTTTCTTT.

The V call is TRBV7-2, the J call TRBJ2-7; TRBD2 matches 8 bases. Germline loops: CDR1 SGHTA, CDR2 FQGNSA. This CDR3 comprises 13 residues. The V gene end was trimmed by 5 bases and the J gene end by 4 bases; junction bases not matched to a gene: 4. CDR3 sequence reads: CASSRGGAYEQYF. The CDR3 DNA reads TGTGCCAGCAGCCGGGGGGGCGCGTACGAGCAGTACTTC.

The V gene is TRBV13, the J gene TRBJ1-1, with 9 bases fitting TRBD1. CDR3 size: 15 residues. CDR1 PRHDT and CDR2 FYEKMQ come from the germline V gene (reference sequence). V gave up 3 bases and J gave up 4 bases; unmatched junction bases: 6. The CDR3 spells CASSFNRGRGTEAFF. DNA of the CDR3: TGTGCCAGCAGCTTTAACAGGGGGCGAGGCACTGAAGCTTTCTTT.

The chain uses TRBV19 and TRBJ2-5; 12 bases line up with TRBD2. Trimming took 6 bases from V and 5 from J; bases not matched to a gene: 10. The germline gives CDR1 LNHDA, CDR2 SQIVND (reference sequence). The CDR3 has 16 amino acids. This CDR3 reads CASSDLAGGPGETQYF. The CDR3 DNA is TGTGCCAGTAGCGACCTAGCGGGGGGGCCGGGGGAGACCCAGTACTTC.

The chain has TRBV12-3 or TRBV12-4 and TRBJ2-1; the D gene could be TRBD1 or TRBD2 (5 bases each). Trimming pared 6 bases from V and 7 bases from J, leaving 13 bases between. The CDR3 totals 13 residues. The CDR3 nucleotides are TGTGCCAGCAGGGGACCTTACCCGAATGAGCAGTTCTTC. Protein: CASRGPYPNEQFF.

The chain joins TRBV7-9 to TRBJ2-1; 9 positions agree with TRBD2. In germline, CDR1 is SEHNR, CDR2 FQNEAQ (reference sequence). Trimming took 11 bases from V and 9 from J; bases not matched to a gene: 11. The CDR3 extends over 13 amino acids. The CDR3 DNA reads TGTGCCCCCGGGGATAGCGGGAGAGGTGAGCAGTTCTTC. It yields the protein CAPGDSGRGEQFF.